This T cell receptor beta chain was sequenced in a study of cytomegalovirus exposure and HLA in healthy donors. Using immunoSEQ multiplex PCR, the repertoire was profiled, and TCRdb retains in-frame clones only, with some absent. The table shows roughly 310,000 clones, with 88% occurring only once. Regarding the study as a whole: Most TCRs appeared rarely, but some public TCRs recurred in many donors.

V lost 2 bases and J lost 3, with 7 bases in between. The CDR3 contains 13 residues. Germline CDR1 WNHNN, CDR2 SYGVQD (reference sequence). Remarks on this clone: What it binds is unknown.

The chain carries TRBV10-1 and TRBJ1-1; no reliable D call. Input material: PBMCs. The sequence came from a young man in good health and CMV-seronegative. CDR3 loop: CASSEGPDTEAFF. The CDR3 DNA reads as TGCGCCAGCAGTGAGGGGCCTGACACTGAAGCTTTCTTT.